The 28 T cell receptor beta chains listed next were all sequenced from one sample in a study of cytomegalovirus exposure and HLA in healthy donors. The method was immunoSEQ multiplex PCR; TCRdb's version includes in-frame clones alone and lacks a portion of them. Found here are 150,000 to 180,000 clones, approximately 86% of them singletons; the top ten hold approximately 20%. The specimen sequenced was PBMCs. The receptors were sampled from a young man in good health and CMV-seropositive.

The CDR3 loop is CASSPSRQQGNGYTF. The CDR3 bases are TGTGCCAGCTCACCGAGTCGACAGCAAGGGAATGGCTACACCTTC. The chain has TRBV18 and TRBJ1-2; D might be TRBD1 (5 bases). The CDR3 extends over 15 amino acids. Trimming took 3 bases from V and 6 from J, leaving 17 bases between them. CDR1 is KGHSH, CDR2 LQKENI, per germline.

As regards this clone: The sample holds other DNA sequences that translate to the same CDR3. The chain employs TRBV6-5 and TRBJ2-7; D is perhaps TRBD2 (5 bases). V lost 2 bases, J lost 0 bases, and 8 bases lay in between. Looked up from germline, CDR1 is MNHEY and CDR2 is SVGAGI. The length of the CDR3 is 14 residues. The DNA for the CDR3 is TGTGCCAGCAGTTACGGGCTAGCCTCCTACGAGCAGTACTTC. Amino acid sequence: CASSYGLASYEQYF.

V is TRBV29-1 and J is TRBJ2-1; a weak D match, TRBD2 (6 bases). This CDR3 is built from 17 residues. Looked up from germline, CDR1 is SQVTM and CDR2 is ANQGSEA. Trimming cost V 0 bases and J 2 bases, with 17 bases left between them. As DNA, the CDR3 is TGCAGCGTTGAAGATGTAGTCGAGGGAGGCGCCTACAATGAGCAGTTCTTC. This gives the protein CSVEDVVEGGAYNEQFF.

Here the CDR3 DNA reads TGTGCCAGCAGCCCTCGGCAGGCGGGCACTGAAGCTTTCTTT. Translation gives CASSPRQAGTEAFF. The rearrangement joins TRBV7-2 to TRBJ1-1, with D hard to call. Between the trimmed V and J ends, which lost 5 bases and 4 bases, there was a span of 14 bases. This CDR3 is 14 amino acids long. Germline lookup yields CDR1 SGHTA and CDR2 FQGNSA.

J is TRBJ2-1 and V is TRBV4-3, with a tentative D call TRBD2 (5 bases). The CDR3 loop spans 13 amino acids. The V gene lost 2 bases and the J gene lost 6 bases, with 8 bases spanning the gap. Germline V gene sequence: CDR1 LGHNA, CDR2 YSLEER. CDR3 region: CASSQITSNEQFF. The DNA for the CDR3 is TGCGCCAGCAGCCAAATCACTAGCAATGAGCAGTTCTTC.

The chain carries TRBV6-6 and TRBJ2-7; tentatively, D is TRBD2 (5 bases). The CDR3 is 13 amino acids. The germline CDR1 and CDR2 sequences are MNHNY and SVGAGI (reference sequence). Between the trimmed V and J ends, which lost 3 bases and 4 bases, there was a span of 10 bases. CDR3 amino acids: CASSYREWYEQYF. The CDR3 DNA reads TGTGCCAGCAGTTATAGGGAGTGGTACGAGCAGTACTTC.

The rearrangement links TRBV30 to TRBJ2-2; 9 nucleotides match TRBD2. This CDR3 comprises 16 residues. Germline loops: CDR1 GTSNPN, CDR2 SVGIG (reference sequence). J lost 4 bases, V lost 3 bases, and 9 bases had no gene match. DNA of the CDR3: TGTGCCTGGAGGCCGAGCGGGAGGTTTTTCACCGGGGAGCTGTTTTTT. Translation: CAWRPSGRFFTGELFF.

This chain links TRBV19 with TRBJ1-2; perhaps TRBD1 as D (5 bases). The CDR3 is 15 amino acids. V shed 5 bases and J shed 3 bases, with 16 bases lying between them. Germline V gene sequence: CDR1 LNHDA, CDR2 SQIVND (reference sequence). The CDR3 sequence: CASSDPLTGHYGYTF. In DNA form, the CDR3 reads TGTGCCAGTAGTGACCCCCTTACAGGCCACTATGGCTACACCTTC.

This chain joins TRBV5-6 and TRBJ2-2; TRBD2 is a possible D gene (5 bases). V lost 5 bases to trimming and J lost 5 bases, with 16 bases between them. Germline loops: CDR1 SGHDT, CDR2 YYEEEE. The CDR3 runs to 15 residues. CDR3 sequence reads: CASREAFRGTGELFF. The CDR3 DNA sequence: TGTGCCAGCAGGGAGGCCTTCAGAGGGACCGGGGAGCTGTTTTTT.

V is TRBV14 and J is TRBJ2-5, with 7 nucleotides matching TRBD1. Germline V gene lookup returns CDR1 SGHDN and CDR2 FVKESK. Unmatched junction bases numbered 4, after V lost 2 bases and J lost 4 bases. The CDR3 contains 14 residues. For the CDR3, the DNA is TGTGCCAGCAGCCAAACAGGGGCGAGAGAGACCCAGTACTTC. Residues: CASSQTGARETQYF.

The chain carries TRBV5-1 and TRBJ2-2, with TRBD2 matching 14 bases. Per germline, CDR1 SGHRS and CDR2 YFSETQ. Trimming at V came to 4 bases and at J to 7 bases, leaving 3 bases not matched to a gene. The CDR3 is made up of 15 amino acids. The CDR3: CASSGLAGGGGELFF. The CDR3 DNA follows: TGCGCCAGCAGCGGACTAGCGGGGGGAGGCGGGGAGCTGTTTTTT.

The V gene is TRBV4-1, the J gene TRBJ2-3, with TRBD2 matching 11 bases. The length of the CDR3 is 16 residues. CDR1 and CDR2 (germline): MGHRA, YSYEKL. V gave up 1 base and J gave up 4 bases; unmatched junction bases: 4. The CDR3 nucleotides are TGCGCCAGCAGCCAAGGGGTAGCGGGAGGGCCAGATACGCAGTATTTT. Protein: CASSQGVAGGPDTQYF.

The chain employs TRBV7-2 and TRBJ2-7; unclear D gene. This CDR3 is 15 amino acids long. Trimming stripped 4 bases from V and 3 bases from J, with 16 bases between. Per germline, CDR1 SGHTA and CDR2 FQGNSA. The CDR3 DNA follows: TGTGCCAGCAGCTCCACATTCTCCCCGGGCTACGAGCAGTACTTC. This codes for CASSSTFSPGYEQYF.

The gene calls are TRBV7-2 and TRBJ2-5, with 8 bases that match TRBD2. From germline, CDR1 is SGHTA and CDR2 FQGNSA. Trimming removed 1 base from V and 4 bases from J; junction bases left unmatched: 5. There are 15 residues in the CDR3. The CDR3 nucleotides are TGTGCCAGCAGCTTAGTCGGGAGGGGCGGAGAGACCCAGTACTTC. It specifies CASSLVGRGGETQYF.

The chain joins TRBV18 to TRBJ2-7; D possibly corresponds to TRBD1 (6 bases). Germline values: CDR1 KGHSH, CDR2 LQKENI. This CDR3 spans 12 amino acids. Deletions cut 4 bases from V and 3 bases from J, with 7 bases between. CDR3 nucleotides: TGTGCCAGCTCACAACAGGGCTACGAGCAGTACTTC. This encodes CASSQQGYEQYF.

This clone came up a few times. The chain carries TRBV5-1 and TRBJ2-2; tentatively, D is TRBD2 (5 bases). Trimming took 4 bases from V and 3 from J, leaving 13 bases between them. The CDR3 is 15 residues long. Germline V gene data show CDR1 as SGHRS and CDR2 as YFSETQ. The CDR3 here is CASSRLSGDTGELFF. The CDR3 DNA reads as TGCGCCAGCAGCAGGCTGAGCGGCGACACCGGGGAGCTGTTTTTT.

A few counts support this clone. The V and J genes are TRBV6-1 and TRBJ2-7, with a possible D match to TRBD2 (5 bases). CDR1 is MNHNS and CDR2 is SASEGT in the germline V gene. The CDR3 extends over 13 amino acids. V was cut by 8 bases and J by 4 bases, with 15 bases left in between. In nucleotides, the CDR3 is TGTGCCAGCCGCACTAGTAATGCGTACGAGCAGTACTTC. It translates to CASRTSNAYEQYF.

This clone was detected a few times. Compared with germline, one end of the junction differs, possibly owing to a read error. The chain couples TRBV30 to TRBJ1-5, with 7 bases identical to TRBD1. The CDR3 spans 13 residues. Germline values: CDR1 GTSNPN, CDR2 SVGIG (reference sequence). The CDR3 is CAWTRDSKQPQHF. The CDR3 region has the DNA TGTGCCTGGACTCGGGACAGCAAGCAGCCCCAGCATTTT.

The chain couples TRBV13 to TRBJ1-2; possible D gene TRBD1, 6 bases. Germline V gene sequence: CDR1 PRHDT, CDR2 FYEKMQ (reference sequence). The CDR3 extends over 16 amino acids. Trimming shortened V by 3 bases and J by 6 bases, and 20 bases separated the two germline ends. The CDR3 DNA reads TGTGCCAGCAGCTTGGGGGCGACATTTCTAAAACATGGCTACACCTTC. It translates to CASSLGATFLKHGYTF. Looking up the rest from reference TRBV13 and TRBJ1-2 gives the full variable domain: AAGVIQSPRHLIKEKRETATLKCYPIPRHDTVYWYQQGPGQDPQFLISFYEKMQSDKGSIPDRFSAQQFSDYHSELNMSSLELGDSALYFCASSLGATFLKHGYTFGSGTRLTVV.

The chain recombines TRBV7-2 with TRBJ1-2; D uncertain. The ends were cut back, 5 bases at V and 0 bases at J, with 7 bases in the middle. The CDR3 is 13 residues long. Germline assignment: CDR1 SGHTA and CDR2 FQGNSA. CDR3 loop: CASSQTPNYGYTF. Written as DNA, the CDR3 is TGTGCCAGCAGCCAGACACCTAACTATGGCTACACCTTC.

The chain employs TRBV19 and TRBJ1-1, with 9 nucleotides matching TRBD1. Trimming took 8 bases from V and 5 from J; bases not matched to a gene: 12. The V gene's germline CDR1 is LNHDA and CDR2 SQIVND (reference sequence). This CDR3 region has 15 residues. The CDR3 DNA reads as TGTGCCAGTCACCCGTGGGGACAGGGTGAAACTGAAGCTTTCTTT. Translation: CASHPWGQGETEAFF.

The chain couples TRBV6-6 to TRBJ2-1; 7 positions match TRBD1. Germline V gene lookup returns CDR1 MNHNY and CDR2 SVGAGI (reference sequence). V trimming: 8 bases; J trimming: 3 bases; junction bases outside the gene matches: 13. The length of the CDR3 is 16 residues. The CDR3 bases are TGTGCCAGCGACCAGTGGGCCAGGGGGTACTACAATGAGCAGTTCTTC. It translates to CASDQWARGYYNEQFF.

This clone occurred once. This chain links TRBV5-1 with TRBJ2-5; 8 nucleotides line up with TRBD2. Looked up from germline, CDR1 is SGHRS and CDR2 is YFSETQ. The CDR3 contains 14 residues. The V segment lost 3 bases and the J segment 5 bases; nucleotides outside the gene matches: 6. The CDR3 here is CASSSGTRRETQYF. CDR3 DNA: TGCGCCAGCAGCTCCGGGACTAGAAGGGAGACCCAGTACTTC.

J is TRBJ1-5 and V is TRBV6-1; possible D gene TRBD1, 5 bases. With 2 bases removed from V and 5 bases from J, the gap between germline ends came to 19 bases. This CDR3 spans 17 amino acids. Germline V lookup: CDR1 MNHNS, CDR2 SASEGT. The CDR3 nucleotides read TGTGCCAGCAGTGAAAGGGTTGCAGGGATTGAGGATCAGCCCCAGCATTTT. Amino acid sequence: CASSERVAGIEDQPQHF.

This clone was detected only once. This chain uses TRBV5-8 with TRBJ2-5; no definite D call. The CDR3 contains 13 residues. Trimming shortened V by 4 bases and J by 5 bases, and 12 bases separated the two germline ends. Germline CDR1 SGHTS, CDR2 YDEGEE. CDR3 nucleotides: TGTGCCAGCAGCAAAGAGCGACGGGAGACCCAGTACTTC. Translated: CASSKERRETQYF.

The CDR3 protein is CASSLERSNNEQFF. The CDR3 DNA follows: TGTGCCAGCAGCTTAGAGCGGAGCAACAATGAGCAGTTCTTC. The chain carries TRBV11-2 and TRBJ2-1; D ambiguous. CDR3 size: 14 residues. Germline CDR1 and CDR2: SGHAT and FQNNGV. The V and J ends lost 0 bases and 5 bases respectively, with 8 bases between them.

The CDR3 protein is CASSLVGTGNSPLHF. In DNA form, the CDR3 reads TGTGCCAGCAGCTTAGTTGGGACTGGGAATTCACCCCTCCACTTT. The chain couples TRBV7-9 to TRBJ1-6; possible D gene TRBD1, 5 bases. Trimming left V 1 base short and J 7 bases short, with 11 bases between. The germline V gene has CDR1 SEHNR and CDR2 FQNEAQ (reference sequence). The CDR3 runs 15 residues.

The sample holds a few counts of this clone. The chain employs TRBV5-4 and TRBJ1-3; 7 bases map to TRBD1. Per germline, CDR1 SGHNT and CDR2 YYREEE (reference sequence). This CDR3 has 14 amino acids. With 4 bases clipped from V and 3 bases from J, the junction kept 4 bases outside the gene matches. As DNA, the CDR3 is TGTGCCAGCAGCATAGGGGGCGGTGGAAACACCATATATTTT. This sequence encodes CASSIGGGGNTIYF.